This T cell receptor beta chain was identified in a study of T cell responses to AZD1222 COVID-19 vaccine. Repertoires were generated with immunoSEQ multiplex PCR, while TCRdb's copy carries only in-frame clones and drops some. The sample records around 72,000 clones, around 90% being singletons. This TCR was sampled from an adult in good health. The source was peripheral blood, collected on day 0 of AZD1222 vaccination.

This CDR3 reads CASSPMTGPTDTQYF. DNA of the CDR3: TGTGCCAGCAGCCCCATGACGGGCCCCACAGATACGCAGTATTTT. The chain joins TRBV5-6 to TRBJ2-3; unclear D gene. The CDR3 has 15 amino acids. Germline V gene data show CDR1 as SGHDT and CDR2 as YYEEEE. Deletions cut 4 bases from V and 2 bases from J, with 14 bases between.